The 27 T cell receptor beta chains given below trace back to one sample, sequenced in a study of T cell responses to AZD1222 COVID-19 vaccine. Clones were read by immunoSEQ multiplex PCR, and TCRdb kept only the in-frame ones, dropping some. The sample carries about 140,000 clones, 80% to 90% recorded once. Sequences were derived from peripheral blood, sampled on day 0 of AZD1222 vaccination. The receptor set was obtained from an adult in good health.

The chain links TRBV5-4 to TRBJ2-3; no definite D call. The CDR3 length is 13 residues. Germline-derived CDR1 and CDR2 are SGHNT and YYREEE (reference sequence). The germline V and J ends were trimmed by 3 bases and 6 bases, with 11 bases remaining between them. The CDR3 coding sequence is TGTGCCAGCAGCTCCCCTCCCATGGATACGCAGTATTTT. Translated, it gives CASSSPPMDTQYF.

This clone was counted a few times. The CDR3 spells CASSLSVRSGANVLTF. Written as DNA, the CDR3 is TGTGCCAGCAGCTTGTCTGTAAGGTCTGGGGCCAACGTCCTGACTTTC. The chain links TRBV5-6 to TRBJ2-6, with D uncertain. The CDR3 totals 16 residues. V lost 1 base to trimming and J lost 1 base, with 9 bases between them. CDR1 is SGHDT and CDR2 is YYEEEE in the germline V gene.

The chain employs TRBV19 and TRBJ1-5; D gene unclear. CDR3 size: 15 residues. Between the trimmed V and J ends, which lost 5 bases and 0 bases, there was a span of 11 bases. The germline V gene has CDR1 LNHDA and CDR2 SQIVND (reference sequence). This chain's CDR3 is CASSPLHHSNQPQHF. Written as DNA, the CDR3 is TGTGCCAGTAGTCCGTTACACCATAGCAATCAGCCCCAGCATTTT. The full variable domain, in which reference TRBV19 and TRBJ1-5 provide the parts outside the CDR3, is DGGITQSPKYLFRKEGQNVTLSCEQNLNHDAMYWYRQDPGQGLRLIYYSQIVNDFQKGDIAEGYSVSREKKESFPLTVTSAQKNPTAFYLCASSPLHHSNQPQHFGDGTRLSIL.

The V gene is TRBV30, the J gene TRBJ1-1; perhaps TRBD1 as D (6 bases). V was trimmed by 4 bases and J by 7 bases, leaving 7 bases between them. CDR3 length equals 10 residues. Germline V gene sequence: CDR1 GTSNPN, CDR2 SVGIG (reference sequence). CDR3 bases: TGTGCCTGGAAGGGGGGTGAAGCTTTCTTT. This encodes CAWKGGEAFF.

The chain is built from TRBV6-2 or TRBV6-3 and TRBJ2-3; the match to TRBD2 covers 9 bases. The CDR3 is made up of 17 amino acids. The J segment lost 4 bases and the V segment lost 2 bases, leaving 10 bases of the junction unmatched. Per the germline V gene, CDR1 is MNHEY and CDR2 is SVGEGT. The CDR3 here is CASSYDSSGRWADTQYF. The CDR3 region has the DNA TGTGCCAGCAGTTACGACTCCAGCGGGAGGTGGGCAGATACGCAGTATTTT.

The V and J genes are TRBV29-1 and TRBJ2-1; TRBD2 matches 7 bases. After removal of 2 bases from V and 0 bases from J, the junction contained 7 bases not matched to a gene. CDR3 length: 16 amino acids. Germline V lookup: CDR1 SQVTM, CDR2 ANQGSEA. CDR3 bases: TGCAGCGTTGAACCTTCGGGCGGGAGCTCCTACAATGAGCAGTTCTTC. Amino acids: CSVEPSGGSSYNEQFF.

The rearrangement uses TRBV7-6 and TRBJ1-1; no firm D call. CDR1 and CDR2 (germline): SGHVS, FNYEAQ. This CDR3 has 14 amino acids. The V and J ends lost 5 bases and 0 bases respectively, with 10 bases between them. The DNA of the CDR3 is TGTGCCAGCAGCGGTGAAATCTTGAACACTGAAGCTTTCTTT. Protein product: CASSGEILNTEAFF.

The V and J genes are TRBV9 and TRBJ2-7; a possible D gene is TRBD1 (5 bases). The ends were cut back, 0 bases at V and 5 bases at J, with 21 bases in the middle. This CDR3 region has 17 residues. Germline V lookup: CDR1 SGDLS, CDR2 YYNGEE. The CDR3 sequence is CASSVAPVFQGSNEQYF. CDR3 nucleotide sequence: TGTGCCAGCAGCGTAGCCCCCGTGTTTCAGGGATCGAACGAGCAGTACTTC.

V and J are TRBV4-2 and TRBJ1-2, with D maybe TRBD1 (5 bases). V was shortened by 0 bases and J by 6 bases, with 17 bases between the two germline ends. Germline CDR1 reads LGHNA; CDR2 reads YNFKEQ. This CDR3 is 16 amino acids long. The CDR3 is CASSQDRVGRENGYTF. Written as DNA, the CDR3 is TGTGCCAGCAGCCAAGATCGTGTGGGCAGGGAGAATGGCTACACCTTC.

This chain links TRBV27 with TRBJ2-7; D possibly uses TRBD1 or TRBD2 (5 bases each). The CDR3 length is 17 residues. V dropped 0 bases and J dropped 0 bases, with 15 bases sitting between them. From germline, CDR1 is MNHEY and CDR2 SMNVEV (reference sequence). The CDR3 coding sequence is TGTGCCAGCAGTTTATCCGCTGGATCGGGGCACTCCTACGAGCAGTACTTC. Translation gives CASSLSAGSGHSYEQYF.

This clone has more than one count but fewer than ten. This rearrangement joins TRBV3-1 (or the pseudogene TRBV3-2) to TRBJ2-5; perhaps D is TRBD1 or TRBD2 (5 bases each). This CDR3 has 17 amino acids. Trimming took off 1 base at V and 4 bases at J, with 19 bases between the two ends. Germline assignment: CDR1 LGHDT and CDR2 YNNKEL (reference sequence). CDR3 coding DNA: TGTGCCAGCAGCCAAGGTGCTTCGGGGCCACTACTAGAGACCCAGTACTTC. Its protein product is CASSQGASGPLLETQYF.

The chain joins TRBV4-1 to TRBJ2-3, with D possibly matching TRBD1 (5 bases). V lost 1 base and J lost 1, with 15 bases in between. Germline V gives CDR1 MGHRA, CDR2 YSYEKL. This CDR3 has 17 amino acids. The CDR3 protein is CASSQVGQGKGTDTQYF. As DNA, the CDR3 is TGCGCCAGCAGCCAAGTAGGCCAGGGCAAAGGCACAGATACGCAGTATTTT.

The V gene is TRBV2, the J gene TRBJ2-7; 9 positions agree with TRBD2. This CDR3 has 14 amino acids. V was clipped by 9 bases and J by 1 base; unmatched bases: 7. Germline V CDR1 and CDR2: SNHLY, FYNNEI. For the CDR3, the DNA is TGTGCCAGTATCCGTAGCGGGGGTTCCTACGAGCAGTACTTC. Translation: CASIRSGGSYEQYF.

The chain uses TRBV6-5 and TRBJ1-3; D ambiguous. This CDR3 is 14 amino acids long. Germline lookup yields CDR1 MNHEY and CDR2 SVGAGI. V was pared by 6 bases and J by 4 bases, with 13 bases between. CDR3 amino acids: CASSQGRAGNTIYF. In DNA form, the CDR3 reads TGTGCCAGCAGCCAAGGGAGAGCAGGAAACACCATATATTTT.

The J gene is TRBJ1-4, the V gene TRBV9; maybe TRBD1 (6 bases). The CDR3 has 18 residues. In germline, CDR1 is SGDLS, CDR2 YYNGEE. V was pared by 1 base and J by 5 bases, with 21 bases between. CDR3 sequence (DNA): TGTGCCAGCAGCGTAACGGTGAGGGCGGGACATGGGAATGAAAAACTGTTTTTT. Translated: CASSVTVRAGHGNEKLFF.

The chain is built from TRBV24-1 and TRBJ2-1, with 9 bases lining up with TRBD1. The CDR3 spans 13 residues. Trimming at V came to 1 base and at J to 11 bases, leaving 2 bases not matched to a gene. The germline V gene has CDR1 KGHDR and CDR2 SFDVKD. This chain's CDR3 is CATSDFGQGKQFF. The CDR3 DNA is TGTGCCACCAGTGATTTCGGACAGGGGAAGCAGTTCTTC.

The rearrangement uses TRBV24-1 and TRBJ1-5, with TRBD1 matching over 7 bases. The CDR3 runs to 14 residues. The germline V gene encodes CDR1 KGHDR and CDR2 SFDVKD. J gave up 8 bases and V 4 bases, and 7 bases lay outside the gene matches. DNA for the CDR3: TGTGCCACCAGTGACCCTGGGACAGCAGAGCCCCAGCATTTT. This translates into CATSDPGTAEPQHF.

Comments on this clone: A read error may account for a junction end that differs from germline. The V and J genes are TRBV27 and TRBJ1-2; a weak D match, TRBD1 (5 bases). The CDR3 totals 15 residues. The germline gives CDR1 MNHEY, CDR2 SMNVEV (reference sequence). The CDR3 bases are TGTGCCAGCAGTCTATCGGGACGCGGGAACTATGGCTACACCTTC. Encoded protein: CASSLSGRGNYGYTF.

The J gene is TRBJ1-1, the V gene TRBV12-5; D uncertain. This CDR3 comprises 13 residues. Germline values: CDR1 LGHNT, CDR2 FRNRAP. The ends were cut back, 2 bases at V and 2 bases at J, with 6 bases in the middle. In DNA, the CDR3 is TGTGCTAGTGGTTTGAGACAAAACACTGAAGCTTTCTTT. This sequence encodes CASGLRQNTEAFF.

The chain employs TRBV18 and TRBJ2-5; 8 positions match TRBD1. The CDR3 contains 17 residues. The trim removed 1 base at V and 3 bases at J, leaving 10 bases unmatched. Germline CDR1 KGHSH, CDR2 LQKENI. CDR3: CASSPLRDSDREETQYF. The CDR3 coding sequence is TGTGCCAGCTCACCACTGCGTGATTCGGACAGGGAAGAGACCCAGTACTTC.

The chain couples TRBV7-8 to TRBJ1-2; no firm D call. Germline V gene lookup returns CDR1 SGHVS and CDR2 FQNEAQ. Trimming shortened V by 1 base and J by 0 bases, and 9 bases separated the two germline ends. This CDR3 spans 15 amino acids. DNA for the CDR3: TGTGCCAGCAGCTTAGTCGCTAGGCCTAACTATGGCTACACCTTC. Translating gives CASSLVARPNYGYTF.

This clone was found once. V is TRBV18 and J is TRBJ2-3; D perhaps matches TRBD1 (6 bases). The germline CDR1 and CDR2 sequences are KGHSH and LQKENI. V gave up 2 bases and J gave up 2 bases, with 17 bases separating them. The CDR3 covers 17 residues. The CDR3 sequence: CASSPEEAGDNTDTQYF. The CDR3 DNA is TGTGCCAGCTCACCAGAGGAAGCAGGGGATAACACAGATACGCAGTATTTT.

The genes are TRBV5-8 and TRBJ1-4; D perhaps matches TRBD1 (5 bases). Trimming removed 4 bases at V and 0 bases at J, with 13 bases between. The CDR3 totals 16 residues. The germline gives CDR1 SGHTS, CDR2 YDEGEE. The CDR3 DNA reads as TGTGCCAGCAGCCGATGGACATCTGCAACTAATGAAAAACTGTTTTTT. Translating it yields CASSRWTSATNEKLFF.

The V gene is TRBV21-1, the J gene TRBJ1-2; the listed D gene, TRBD1, was not tested against the DNA. TRBV21-1 is a listed pseudogene. This CDR3 is 15 amino acids long. The DNA of the CDR3 is TGTGCCAGCAGCGGGGAATCAGGGAAACGGGTTGGCTACACCTTC. It encodes CASSGESGKRVGYTF.

CDR3 nucleotide sequence: TGCGCCAGCAGTGTGGAGACTAGCGGTGTCACAGATACGCAGTATTTT. Its protein is CASSVETSGVTDTQYF. The chain employs TRBV10-2 and TRBJ2-3; 9 bases match TRBD2. Germline CDR1 reads WSHSY; CDR2 reads SAAADI. Trimming removed 4 bases from V and 2 bases from J; junction bases left unmatched: 7. The CDR3 spans 16 residues.

This chain connects TRBV19 to TRBJ1-1; unclear D gene. Germline CDR1 LNHDA, CDR2 SQIVND (reference sequence). V shed 1 base and J shed 2 bases, with 8 bases lying between them. The CDR3 runs 14 residues. This chain's CDR3 is CASSIGRVNTEAFF. CDR3 coding DNA: TGTGCCAGTAGTATAGGGCGGGTCAACACTGAAGCTTTCTTT.

The V call is TRBV4-3, the J call TRBJ2-1; 9 nucleotides align to TRBD1. Germline values: CDR1 LGHNA, CDR2 YSLEER. The CDR3 is 17 amino acids. The V segment lost 2 bases and the J segment 2 bases; nucleotides outside the gene matches: 7. The DNA of the CDR3 is TGCGCCAGCAGCCAACAGGCATGGACAGGGGCCTACAATGAGCAGTTCTTC. Encoded protein: CASSQQAWTGAYNEQFF.